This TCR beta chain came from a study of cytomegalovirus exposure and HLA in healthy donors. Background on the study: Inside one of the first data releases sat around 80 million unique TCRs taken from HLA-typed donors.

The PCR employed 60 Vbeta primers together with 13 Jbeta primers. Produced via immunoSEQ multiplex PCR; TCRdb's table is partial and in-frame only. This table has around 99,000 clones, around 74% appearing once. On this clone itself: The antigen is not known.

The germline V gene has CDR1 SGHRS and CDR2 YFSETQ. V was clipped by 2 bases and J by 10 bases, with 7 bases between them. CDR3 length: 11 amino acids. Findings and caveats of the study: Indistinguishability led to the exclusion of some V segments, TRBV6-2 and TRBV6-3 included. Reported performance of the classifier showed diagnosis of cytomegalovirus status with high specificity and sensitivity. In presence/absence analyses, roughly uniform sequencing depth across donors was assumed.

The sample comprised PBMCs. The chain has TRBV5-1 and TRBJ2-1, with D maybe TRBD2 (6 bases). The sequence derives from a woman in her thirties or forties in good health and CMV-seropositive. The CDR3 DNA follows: TGCGCCAGCAGCTTTGCGGGGGAGCAGTTCTTC. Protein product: CASSFAGEQFF. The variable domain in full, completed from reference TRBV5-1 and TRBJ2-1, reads KAGVTQTPRYLIKTRGQQVTLSCSPISGHRSVSWYQQTPGQGLQFLFEYFSETQRNKGNFPGRFSGRQFSNSRSEMNVSTLELGDSALYLCASSFAGEQFFGPGTRLTVL.